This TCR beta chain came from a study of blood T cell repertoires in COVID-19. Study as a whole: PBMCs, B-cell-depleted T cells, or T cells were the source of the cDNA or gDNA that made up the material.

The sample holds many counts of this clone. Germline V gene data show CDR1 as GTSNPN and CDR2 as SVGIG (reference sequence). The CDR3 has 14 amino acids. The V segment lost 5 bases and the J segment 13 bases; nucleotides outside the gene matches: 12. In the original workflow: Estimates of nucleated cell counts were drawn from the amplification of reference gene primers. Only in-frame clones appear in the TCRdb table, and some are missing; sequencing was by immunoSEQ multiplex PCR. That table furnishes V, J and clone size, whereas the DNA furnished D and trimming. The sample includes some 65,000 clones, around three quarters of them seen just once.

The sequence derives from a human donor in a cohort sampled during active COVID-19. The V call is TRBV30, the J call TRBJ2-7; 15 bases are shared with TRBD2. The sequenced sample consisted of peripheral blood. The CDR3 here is CAWWRRGLAGGQYF. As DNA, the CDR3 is TGTGCCTGGTGGCGGAGGGGACTAGCGGGAGGACAATACTTC.